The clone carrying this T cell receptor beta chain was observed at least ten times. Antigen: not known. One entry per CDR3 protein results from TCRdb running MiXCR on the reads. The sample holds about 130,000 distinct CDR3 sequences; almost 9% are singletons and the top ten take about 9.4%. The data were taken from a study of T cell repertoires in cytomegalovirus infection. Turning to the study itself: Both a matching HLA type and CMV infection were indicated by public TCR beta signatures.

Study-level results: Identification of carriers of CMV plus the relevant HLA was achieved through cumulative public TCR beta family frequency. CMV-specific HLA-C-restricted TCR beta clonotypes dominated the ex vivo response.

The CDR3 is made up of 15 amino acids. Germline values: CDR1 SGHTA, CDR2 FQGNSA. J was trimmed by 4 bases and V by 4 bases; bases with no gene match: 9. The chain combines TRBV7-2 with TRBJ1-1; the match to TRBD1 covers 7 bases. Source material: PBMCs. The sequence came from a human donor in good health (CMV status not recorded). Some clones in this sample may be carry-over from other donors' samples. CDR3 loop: CASSSNPTGPTEAFF. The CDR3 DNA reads TGTGCCAGCAGCTCGAATCCGACAGGGCCCACTGAAGCTTTCTTT.